The 27 T cell receptor beta chains below all came from one sample that was sequenced in a study of monozygotic twins with cystic fibrosis (dated by TCRdb to the early 2020s). The receptor library was made with the immunoSEQ multiplex PCR assay. Here the immuneACCESS table is served through TCRdb, limited to in-frame sequences with V and J called. Missing clones are a known gap in these copies; in checked studies unresolved V genes cover under half, and the rest lacks a known reason. The sample table records fewer than 25,000 clones; more than 75% of these occur just once. The biggest ten clones account for roughly 1.2% of the sample. Sample: blood. The receptors derive from a woman aged 25 to 39 with cystic fibrosis.

The V call is TRBV10-1, the J call TRBJ2-3; a weak D match, TRBD2 (6 bases). Deletions cut 4 bases from V and 5 bases from J, with 7 bases between. CDR1 is WNHNN and CDR2 is SYGVQD in the germline V gene (reference sequence). CDR3 size: 12 residues. The CDR3 sequence: CASSAGGDTQYF. DNA for the CDR3: TGCGCCAGCAGTGCCGGGGGAGATACGCAGTATTTT.

The rearrangement joins TRBV5-4 to TRBJ2-1; 9 bases fit TRBD2. Looked up from germline, CDR1 is SGHNT and CDR2 is YYREEE (reference sequence). Trimming at V came to 4 bases and at J to 6 bases, leaving 11 bases not matched to a gene. CDR3 size: 16 residues. The CDR3 reads CASSPSERGVINEQFF. In DNA form, the CDR3 reads TGTGCCAGCAGCCCCTCGGAGCGGGGGGTGATCAATGAGCAGTTCTTC.

The rearrangement joins TRBV6-1 to TRBJ2-3, with 9 nucleotides matching TRBD2. Germline V gene data show CDR1 as MNHNS and CDR2 as SASEGT. CDR3 size: 15 residues. The V segment lost 5 bases and the J segment 1 base; nucleotides outside the gene matches: 4. This CDR3 is CASSKSSGGTDTQYF. In DNA form, the CDR3 reads TGTGCCAGCAGTAAGTCTAGCGGGGGCACAGATACGCAGTATTTT.

The chain links TRBV12-5 to TRBJ1-1; no definite D call. The CDR3 sequence is 13 residues long. Trimming pared 6 bases from V and 1 base from J, leaving 9 bases between. The germline V gene has CDR1 LGHNT and CDR2 FRNRAP. For the CDR3, the DNA is TGTGCTAGTGGGGACTCACCGAACACTGAAGCTTTCTTT. This gives the protein CASGDSPNTEAFF.

The gene calls are TRBV29-1 and TRBJ2-7, with 10 bases that match TRBD2. With V trimmed by 4 bases and J by 5 bases, 5 bases remained unmatched. The CDR3 is 13 residues long. Germline CDR1 SQVTM, CDR2 ANQGSEA. The DNA of the CDR3 is TGCAGCGTTGTCCCAGCGGGGGGGCACGAGCAGTACTTC. Its protein product is CSVVPAGGHEQYF.

This clone has a handful of counts. V is TRBV25-1 and J is TRBJ2-1, with D possibly matching TRBD1 (6 bases). Germline V gene data show CDR1 as MGHDK and CDR2 as SYGVNS. This CDR3 contains 14 residues. The germline V and J ends were trimmed by 4 bases and 3 bases, with 10 bases remaining between them. The CDR3 DNA is TGTGCCAGCAGTGCCTCGGGACACTACAATGAGCAGTTCTTC. Amino acids: CASSASGHYNEQFF.

The rearrangement uses TRBV7-9 and TRBJ2-1; 7 bases align to TRBD2. V shed 7 bases and J 0 bases; nucleotides not matched to a gene: 15. The CDR3 covers 18 residues. CDR1 is SEHNR and CDR2 is FQNEAQ in the germline V gene (reference sequence). The CDR3 sequence: CASTLSGGGGSSYNEQFF. The CDR3 bases are TGTGCCAGCACCCTGTCTGGGGGAGGCGGGAGCTCCTACAATGAGCAGTTCTTC. Supplemented by reference TRBV7-9 and TRBJ2-1, the full variable domain reads DTGVSQNPRHKITKRGQNVTFRCDPISEHNRLYWYRQTLGQGPEFLTYFQNEAQLEKSRLLSDRFSAERPKGSFSTLEIQRTEQGDSAMYLCASTLSGGGGSSYNEQFFGPGTRLTVL.

The chain has TRBV5-6 and TRBJ1-2, with D perhaps TRBD1 (5 bases). Trimming left V 4 bases short and J 8 bases short, with 15 bases between. The V gene's germline CDR1 is SGHDT and CDR2 YYEEEE. CDR3 size: 13 residues. The CDR3 region is CASSRDSLLGYTF. The DNA of the CDR3 is TGTGCCAGCAGCCGGGACTCCCTGCTGGGCTACACCTTC.

The CDR3 bases are TGTGCCAGTTCCCGAGGGACAGCAGATGAAAAACTGTTTTTT. It translates to CASSRGTADEKLFF. The chain combines TRBV18 with TRBJ1-4; TRBD1 agrees at 7 bases. Germline V gene sequence: CDR1 KGHSH, CDR2 LQKENI. With V trimmed by 9 bases and J by 6 bases, 10 bases remained unmatched. This CDR3 spans 14 amino acids.

The V gene is TRBV4-3, the J gene TRBJ2-3; D remains unclear. The CDR3 consists of 16 residues. Trimming removed 4 bases from V and 0 bases from J, with 14 bases in between. Germline V CDR1 and CDR2: LGHNA, YSLEER. In nucleotides, the CDR3 is TGCGCCAGCAGCCCCGAGTCGACTCTTAGCACAGATACGCAGTATTTT. Amino acids: CASSPESTLSTDTQYF.

This clone occurred once. The chain recombines TRBV28 with TRBJ1-2; D unclear. The CDR3 consists of 11 residues. Germline CDR1 reads MDHEN; CDR2 reads SYDVKM. The germline V and J ends were trimmed by 3 bases and 5 bases, with 4 bases remaining between them. CDR3 protein: CASSFGYGYTF. CDR3 bases: TGTGCCAGCAGTTTCGGGTATGGCTACACCTTC.

The V gene is TRBV2, the J gene TRBJ2-3, with D possibly TRBD1 on 5 matching bases. V was pared by 4 bases and J by 2 bases, with 13 bases between. Germline CDR1 is SNHLY and CDR2 is FYNNEI. The CDR3 is 15 amino acids. The CDR3 DNA reads TGTGCCAGCAGTGTCGCAGGGTATGACACAGATACGCAGTATTTT. Translation gives CASSVAGYDTDTQYF.

This rearrangement joins TRBV7-9 to TRBJ2-1; D is undetermined. Trimming stripped 5 bases from V and 5 bases from J, with 13 bases between. CDR3 size: 14 residues. The V gene's germline CDR1 is SEHNR and CDR2 FQNEAQ (reference sequence). In DNA form, the CDR3 reads TGTGCCAGCAGCCCTGACGGACGGGACAATGAGCAGTTCTTC. Protein: CASSPDGRDNEQFF.

The V gene is TRBV6-1, the J gene TRBJ2-7, with D possibly TRBD2 on 6 matching bases. Trimming took off 8 bases at V and 5 bases at J, with 13 bases between the two ends. Germline assignment: CDR1 MNHNS and CDR2 SASEGT. The CDR3 covers 12 residues. For the CDR3, the DNA is TGTGCCAGCGAAGGGGCGGGGCACGAGCAGTACTTC. The encoded protein is CASEGAGHEQYF.

This clone showed up just a few times. The gene calls are TRBV5-4 and TRBJ1-3; no clear D. CDR1 and CDR2 (germline): SGHNT, YYREEE (reference sequence). The CDR3 spans 12 residues. V was shortened by 1 base and J by 7 bases, with 6 bases between the two germline ends. CDR3 loop: CASSLFGNTIYF. CDR3 DNA: TGTGCCAGCAGCTTGTTCGGGAACACCATATATTTT.

This chain uses TRBV25-1 with TRBJ1-2; no clear D gene. The CDR3 has 12 residues. Trimming stripped 2 bases from V and 6 bases from J, with 7 bases between. CDR1 is MGHDK, CDR2 SYGVNS, per germline. CDR3 DNA: TGTGCCAGCAGTGAACCGGGGAATGGCTACACCTTC. This encodes CASSEPGNGYTF.

The V gene is TRBV5-1, the J gene TRBJ2-7; 11 bases fit TRBD2. This CDR3 has 14 amino acids. Germline values: CDR1 SGHRS, CDR2 YFSETQ. V gave up 4 bases and J gave up 5 bases; unmatched junction bases: 5. CDR3 DNA: TGCGCCAGCAGCATTAGCGGGGGGGCCGACGAGCAGTACTTC. It translates to CASSISGGADEQYF.

The chain couples TRBV28 to TRBJ1-3; D is uncertain. The CDR3 sequence is 14 residues long. Germline V CDR1 and CDR2: MDHEN, SYDVKM. Trimming took off 8 bases at V and 0 bases at J, with 11 bases between the two ends. The CDR3 bases are TGTGCCAGCTATAACCTGGCCTCTGGAAACACCATATATTTT. Residues: CASYNLASGNTIYF.

This chain links TRBV7-9 with TRBJ2-1; D remains unclear. V lost 5 bases and J 6 bases, leaving 17 bases between the germline ends. CDR1 SEHNR and CDR2 FQNEAQ come from the germline V gene (reference sequence). The CDR3 loop spans 15 amino acids. The CDR3 reads CASSPVGIEGNEQFF. For the CDR3, the DNA is TGTGCCAGCAGCCCGGTCGGAATCGAAGGCAATGAGCAGTTCTTC.

The gene calls are TRBV5-6 and TRBJ2-5, with D possibly matching TRBD2 (6 bases). V gave up 5 bases and J gave up 0 bases, with 23 bases separating them. This CDR3 has 18 residues. CDR1 and CDR2 (germline): SGHDT, YYEEEE. CDR3: CASSHWGGGIIDQETQYF. In DNA, the CDR3 is TGTGCCAGCAGTCACTGGGGAGGAGGCATAATCGACCAAGAGACCCAGTACTTC.

This clone was counted between two and nine times. This chain connects TRBV7-9 to TRBJ2-3; 7 bases are a match to TRBD2. V was clipped by 6 bases and J by 2 bases; unmatched bases: 11. Germline CDR1 SEHNR, CDR2 FQNEAQ (reference sequence). The CDR3 sequence is 16 residues long. CDR3 bases: TGTGCCAGCAGTCTCCTCCTAGCGGTCCTCACAGATACGCAGTATTTT. Protein: CASSLLLAVLTDTQYF.

V gene TRBV6-1 combines with J gene TRBJ2-1; D gene unclear. The CDR3 spans 12 residues. Deletions cut 5 bases from V and 4 bases from J, with 6 bases between. Germline values: CDR1 MNHNS, CDR2 SASEGT. The CDR3 loop reads CASSPNYNEQFF. The CDR3 region has the DNA TGTGCCAGCAGTCCAAATTACAATGAGCAGTTCTTC.

The chain is built from TRBV7-2 and TRBJ2-1; D possibly corresponds to TRBD2 (5 bases). CDR1 and CDR2 (germline): SGHTA, FQGNSA. The V end lost 0 bases, the J end lost 5 bases, and 8 bases lay between the germline ends. The CDR3 runs 14 residues. Here the CDR3 DNA reads TGTGCCAGCAGCTTAGCTAGCGCCCACAATGAGCAGTTCTTC. Translating gives CASSLASAHNEQFF.

The chain recombines TRBV7-8 with TRBJ2-6; a weak D match, TRBD1 (5 bases). The length of the CDR3 is 18 residues. V was clipped by 0 bases and J by 5 bases, with 17 bases between them. Looked up from germline, CDR1 is SGHVS and CDR2 is FQNEAQ. In DNA, the CDR3 is TGTGCCAGCAGCTTAGCAGAGAGGCTCAGGGTTAGGGCCAACGTCCTGACTTTC. Translating gives CASSLAERLRVRANVLTF.

The CDR3 here is CASSSLGPRITDTQYF. CDR3 coding DNA: TGCGCCAGCAGCTCCTTGGGACCGAGAATTACAGATACGCAGTATTTT. The chain carries TRBV5-1 and TRBJ2-3; D might be TRBD1 or TRBD2, each matching 5 bases. CDR3 length: 16 amino acids. Germline CDR1 SGHRS, CDR2 YFSETQ. V gave up 3 bases and J gave up 3 bases, with 17 bases separating them.

This rearrangement joins TRBV7-9 to TRBJ2-3; the D gene is possibly TRBD1 (6 bases). The germline V and J ends were trimmed by 1 base and 5 bases, with 10 bases remaining between them. The CDR3 is made up of 14 amino acids. Germline V lookup: CDR1 SEHNR, CDR2 FQNEAQ (reference sequence). CDR3 nucleotide sequence: TGTGCCAGCAGCTTAGTACAGGGATTAGATACGCAGTATTTT. The encoded protein is CASSLVQGLDTQYF.

The chain has TRBV20-1 and TRBJ2-1; D not certain. The CDR3 consists of 9 residues. CDR1 and CDR2 from the germline V gene are DFQATT and SNEGSKA (reference sequence). Trimming removed 4 bases at V and 8 bases at J, with 3 bases between. As DNA, the CDR3 is TGCAGTGCTACCGATGAGCAGTTCTTC. It codes for CSATDEQFF.